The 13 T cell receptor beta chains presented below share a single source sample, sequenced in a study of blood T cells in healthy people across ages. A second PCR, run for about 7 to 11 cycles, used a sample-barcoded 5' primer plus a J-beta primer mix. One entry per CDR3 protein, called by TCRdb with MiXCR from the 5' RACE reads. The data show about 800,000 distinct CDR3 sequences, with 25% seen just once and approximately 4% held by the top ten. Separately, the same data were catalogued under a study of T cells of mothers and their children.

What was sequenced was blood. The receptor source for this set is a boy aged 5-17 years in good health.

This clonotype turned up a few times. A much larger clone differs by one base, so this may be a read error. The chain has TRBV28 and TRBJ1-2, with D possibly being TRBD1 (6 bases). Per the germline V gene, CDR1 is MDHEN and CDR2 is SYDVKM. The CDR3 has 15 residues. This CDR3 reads CACRGATGLNYGYTF. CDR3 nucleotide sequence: TGTGCCTGCAGGGGAGCAACAGGACTGAACTATGGCTACACCTTC.

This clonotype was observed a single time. The CDR3: CASSYQGMSSYEQYF. The CDR3 DNA is TGTGCCAGCAGTTACCAGGGGATGAGCTCCTACGAGCAGTACTTC. The rearrangement uses TRBV7-9 and TRBJ2-7, with D maybe TRBD1 (6 bases). Germline V gives CDR1 SEHNR, CDR2 FQNEAQ (reference sequence). CDR3 length equals 15 residues. Trimming took 6 bases from V and 0 from J, leaving 15 bases between them.

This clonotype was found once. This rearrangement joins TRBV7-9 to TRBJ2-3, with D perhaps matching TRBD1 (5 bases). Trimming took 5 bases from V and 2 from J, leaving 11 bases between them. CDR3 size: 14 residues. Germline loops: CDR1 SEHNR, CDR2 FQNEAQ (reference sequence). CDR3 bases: TGTGCCAGCAGCCGGACACTTAACACAGATACGCAGTATTTT. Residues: CASSRTLNTDTQYF.

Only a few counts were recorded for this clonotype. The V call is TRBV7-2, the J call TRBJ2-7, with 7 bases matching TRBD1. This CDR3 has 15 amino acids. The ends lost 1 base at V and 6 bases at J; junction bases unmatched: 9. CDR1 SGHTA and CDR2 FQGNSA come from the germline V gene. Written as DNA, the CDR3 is TGTGCCAGCAGCTTAGGGCGTTCAGGGGGTGGCGAGCAGTACTTC. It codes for CASSLGRSGGGEQYF.

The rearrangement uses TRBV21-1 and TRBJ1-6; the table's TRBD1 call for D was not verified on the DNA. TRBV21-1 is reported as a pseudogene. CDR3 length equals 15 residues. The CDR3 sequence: CASSNPGRYNSPLHF. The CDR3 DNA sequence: TGTGCCAGCAGCAATCCGGGACGATATAATTCACCCCTCCACTTT.

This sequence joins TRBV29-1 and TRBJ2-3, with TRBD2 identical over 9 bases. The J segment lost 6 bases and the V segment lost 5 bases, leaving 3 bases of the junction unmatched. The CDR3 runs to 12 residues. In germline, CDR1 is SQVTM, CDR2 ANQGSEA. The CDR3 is CSVRLAGDTQYF. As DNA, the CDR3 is TGCAGCGTTCGCCTAGCGGGGGATACGCAGTATTTT.

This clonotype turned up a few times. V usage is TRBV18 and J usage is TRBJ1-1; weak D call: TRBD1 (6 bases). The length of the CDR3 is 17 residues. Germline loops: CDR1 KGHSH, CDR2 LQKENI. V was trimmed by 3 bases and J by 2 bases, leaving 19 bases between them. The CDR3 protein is CASSPVRGPPKNTEAFF. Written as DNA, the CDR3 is TGTGCCAGCTCACCCGTCCGGGGGCCCCCCAAAAACACTGAAGCTTTCTTT.

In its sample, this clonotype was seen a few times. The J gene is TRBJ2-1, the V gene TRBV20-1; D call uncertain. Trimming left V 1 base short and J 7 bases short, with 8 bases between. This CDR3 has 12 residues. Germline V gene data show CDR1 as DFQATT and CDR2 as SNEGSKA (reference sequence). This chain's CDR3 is CSARGLENEQFF. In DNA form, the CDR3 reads TGCAGTGCTAGAGGATTAGAGAATGAGCAGTTCTTC.

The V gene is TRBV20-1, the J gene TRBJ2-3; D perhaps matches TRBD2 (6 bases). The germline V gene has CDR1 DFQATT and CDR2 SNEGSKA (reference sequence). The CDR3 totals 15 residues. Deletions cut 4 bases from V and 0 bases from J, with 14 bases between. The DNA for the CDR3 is TGCAGTGCTATCCCCGGGGGTTCAAGCACAGATACGCAGTATTTT. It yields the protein CSAIPGGSSTDTQYF.

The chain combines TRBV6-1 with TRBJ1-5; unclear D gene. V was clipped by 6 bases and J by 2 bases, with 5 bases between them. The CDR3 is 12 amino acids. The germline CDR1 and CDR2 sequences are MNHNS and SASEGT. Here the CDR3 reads CASRWGNQPQHF. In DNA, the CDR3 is TGTGCCAGCAGATGGGGCAATCAGCCCCAGCATTTT.

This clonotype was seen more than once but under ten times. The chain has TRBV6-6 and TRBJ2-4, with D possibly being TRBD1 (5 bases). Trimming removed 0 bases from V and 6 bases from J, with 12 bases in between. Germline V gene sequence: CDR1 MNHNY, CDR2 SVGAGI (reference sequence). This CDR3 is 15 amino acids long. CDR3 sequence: CASSYSGADGNIQYF. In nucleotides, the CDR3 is TGTGCCAGCAGTTACTCTGGGGCTGACGGAAACATTCAGTACTTC.

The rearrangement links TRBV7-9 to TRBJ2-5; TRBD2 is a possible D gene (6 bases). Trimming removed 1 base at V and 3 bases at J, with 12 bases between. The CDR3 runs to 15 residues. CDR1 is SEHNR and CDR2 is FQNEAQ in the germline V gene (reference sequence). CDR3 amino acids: CASSLDGGFEETQYF. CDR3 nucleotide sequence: TGTGCCAGCAGCTTAGACGGGGGATTTGAAGAGACCCAGTACTTC.

The CDR3 is CASSPGVGGQETQYF. The DNA for the CDR3 is TGTGCCAGCAGCCCCGGCGTGGGCGGCCAAGAGACCCAGTACTTC. The rearrangement uses TRBV7-2 and TRBJ2-5; D is undetermined. This CDR3 spans 15 amino acids. CDR1 and CDR2 (germline): SGHTA, FQGNSA. V lost 5 bases to trimming and J lost 1 base, with 14 bases between them.